Presented here are 8 T cell receptor beta chains from one specimen sequenced in a study of blood T cell repertoires in COVID-19 (dated by TCRdb to about 2020). Library creation used the immunoSEQ multiplex PCR assay. TCRdb carries this immuneACCESS record with in-frame sequences only. Its versions omit some clonotypes, under half of them owing to an unresolved V gene in the studies checked, with the rest unexplained. This sample is represented by under 85,000 clones; roughly 80% of them were singletons. The ten largest clones add up to about 40% of the sample. Sample: peripheral blood. All receptors derive from a human donor in a cohort sampled during active COVID-19.

This clone was seen only a few times. This sequence joins TRBV6-5 and TRBJ1-6; perhaps TRBD1 as D (5 bases). Trimming removed 0 bases from V and 7 bases from J, with 13 bases in between. The germline gives CDR1 MNHEY, CDR2 SVGAGI. This CDR3 region has 16 residues. The CDR3 sequence: CASSYSRDSFNSPLHF. The CDR3 nucleotides are TGTGCCAGCAGTTACTCCAGAGACAGTTTCAATTCACCCCTCCACTTT.

The chain couples TRBV7-9 to TRBJ2-7; TRBD2 matches 7 bases. This CDR3 is 15 amino acids long. The trim removed 5 bases at V and 2 bases at J, leaving 9 bases unmatched. Per germline, CDR1 SEHNR and CDR2 FQNEAQ (reference sequence). CDR3 DNA: TGTGCCAGCAGCCCCCGGGGAGGGAATCCCTACGAGCAGTACTTC. Amino acids: CASSPRGGNPYEQYF.

The rearrangement joins TRBV3-1 (or the pseudogene TRBV3-2) to TRBJ1-2; TRBD1 aligns across 9 bases. CDR1 and CDR2 from the germline V gene are LGHDT and YNNKEL (reference sequence). V shed 3 bases and J 8 bases; nucleotides not matched to a gene: 13. CDR3 length equals 16 residues. CDR3 coding DNA: TGTGCCAGCAGCCAGGAGACAGGGGGTGTGGTAAAGGGCTACACCTTC. This gives the protein CASSQETGGVVKGYTF.

This chain links TRBV9 with TRBJ2-7, with 8 bases matching TRBD1. Germline CDR1 SGDLS, CDR2 YYNGEE. The CDR3 has 14 amino acids. V dropped 0 bases and J dropped 1; count of bases not matched to a gene: 0. The CDR3 region has the DNA TGTGCCAGCAGCGTAGGGGACAGGTCCTACGAGCAGTACTTC. Protein: CASSVGDRSYEQYF.

The chain links TRBV7-8 to TRBJ2-4; TRBD2 aligns across 10 bases. Losses at the gene ends were 4 bases for V and 5 bases for J; bases not matched to a gene: 8. The CDR3 has 16 amino acids. Germline V gene lookup returns CDR1 SGHVS and CDR2 FQNEAQ. The CDR3 spells CASSSQLAGPQNIQYF. CDR3 DNA sequence: TGTGCCAGCAGCTCCCAACTAGCGGGGCCCCAAAACATTCAGTACTTC.

V and J are TRBV4-2 and TRBJ2-3; 11 positions match TRBD2. Germline assignment: CDR1 LGHNA and CDR2 YNFKEQ. This CDR3 is 16 amino acids long. The J segment lost 6 bases and the V segment lost 3 bases, leaving 8 bases of the junction unmatched. As DNA, the CDR3 is TGTGCCAGCAGCCAGGCACTAGCGGGGGCTTTGGATACGCAGTATTTT. It translates to CASSQALAGALDTQYF.

The V gene is TRBV11-2, the J gene TRBJ1-1; D remains ambiguous. Germline loops: CDR1 SGHAT, CDR2 FQNNGV. The CDR3 is made up of 14 amino acids. V was pared by 2 bases and J by 8 bases, with 15 bases between. The CDR3 region is CASSLQLTSLEAFF. DNA for the CDR3: TGTGCCAGCAGCTTACAATTAACTTCCTTAGAAGCTTTCTTT.

This chain links TRBV18 with TRBJ2-3; D uncertain. Trimming left V 0 bases short and J 1 base short, with 8 bases between. CDR1 KGHSH and CDR2 LQKENI come from the germline V gene. The CDR3 extends over 15 amino acids. CDR3: CASSPPIRGTDTQYF. The CDR3 nucleotides are TGTGCCAGCTCACCACCAATAAGAGGCACAGATACGCAGTATTTT.